Listed below are T cell receptor beta chains from one sample, sequenced in a study of cytomegalovirus exposure and HLA in healthy donors. TCRdb's table, derived via immunoSEQ multiplex PCR, lists solely in-frame clones and lacks some. The sample has approximately 130,000 clones, 75% seen once. The sequenced material came from PBMCs. The receptors were sampled from a man under 40 in good health and CMV-seronegative. Each CDR3 is given without its conserved first and last residue. Each record gives: clone size, V gene, CDR3 protein. For some rows the clone size is stated as once, few or many, or as a class when expanded; others skip it.

abundance: NA; v_gene: TRBV7-2; CDR3aa: ASSLAQGNQPQH
abundance: NA; v_gene: TRBV19; CDR3aa: ASSIAGSEAF
abundance: NA; v_gene: TRBV7-2; CDR3aa: ASSLGGRAPDTQY
abundance: many; v_gene: TRBV5-1; CDR3aa: ASSFQTGNEQY
abundance: NA; v_gene: TRBV7-2; CDR3aa: ASSSLGQGSYEQY
abundance: once; v_gene: TRBV25-1; CDR3aa: ANKQGRHTNTEAF
abundance: NA; v_gene: TRBV2; CDR3aa: ASRRGQSQETQY
abundance: NA; v_gene: TRBV2; CDR3aa: ASSELATTIIEQF
abundance: NA; v_gene: TRBV6-4; CDR3aa: ASRPGSYEQY
abundance: NA; v_gene: TRBV18; CDR3aa: ASSPTRGAEAF
abundance: NA; v_gene: TRBV2; CDR3aa: ASSHPGVAVSNQPQH
abundance: NA; v_gene: TRBV28; CDR3aa: ASSTPGGWGYEQY
abundance: NA; v_gene: TRBV29-1; CDR3aa: SVEVLTAPLNTEAF
abundance: NA; v_gene: TRBV30; CDR3aa: AWSGGYIGELF
abundance: NA; v_gene: TRBV5-1; CDR3aa: ASSWRLAGGGNEQF
abundance: once; v_gene: TRBV28; CDR3aa: ASSSGFPNPLNYGYT
abundance: NA; v_gene: TRBV30; CDR3aa: AWDTGTLPSTDTQY
abundance: NA; v_gene: TRBV5-4; CDR3aa: ASSLDRGLSGNTIY
abundance: NA; v_gene: TRBV7-8; CDR3aa: ASSKDRGWDQPQH
abundance: NA; v_gene: TRBV5-1; CDR3aa: ASKRQFTTNEKLF
abundance: NA; v_gene: TRBV5-8; CDR3aa: ASSLISYGYT
abundance: once; v_gene: TRBV7-2; CDR3aa: ASSLAAVSYNEQF
abundance: NA; v_gene: TRBV30; CDR3aa: ALEFGPGTEQY
abundance: NA; v_gene: TRBV28; CDR3aa: ASTHRDRVNQPQH
abundance: few; v_gene: TRBV30; CDR3aa: AWSVVRSSNSGNTIY
abundance: few; v_gene: TRBV7-3; CDR3aa: ASSSGTQETQY
abundance: NA; v_gene: TRBV7-2; CDR3aa: ASSSTSGPTDTQY
abundance: NA; v_gene: TRBV18; CDR3aa: ASSPANRDIQY
abundance: NA; v_gene: TRBV4-2; CDR3aa: ASSQTSGGETQY
abundance: NA; v_gene: TRBV13; CDR3aa: ATSLAGRITDTQY
abundance: NA; v_gene: TRBV28; CDR3aa: ASSPGQGAYGYT
abundance: NA; v_gene: TRBV9; CDR3aa: ASSVGSGTVAEQY